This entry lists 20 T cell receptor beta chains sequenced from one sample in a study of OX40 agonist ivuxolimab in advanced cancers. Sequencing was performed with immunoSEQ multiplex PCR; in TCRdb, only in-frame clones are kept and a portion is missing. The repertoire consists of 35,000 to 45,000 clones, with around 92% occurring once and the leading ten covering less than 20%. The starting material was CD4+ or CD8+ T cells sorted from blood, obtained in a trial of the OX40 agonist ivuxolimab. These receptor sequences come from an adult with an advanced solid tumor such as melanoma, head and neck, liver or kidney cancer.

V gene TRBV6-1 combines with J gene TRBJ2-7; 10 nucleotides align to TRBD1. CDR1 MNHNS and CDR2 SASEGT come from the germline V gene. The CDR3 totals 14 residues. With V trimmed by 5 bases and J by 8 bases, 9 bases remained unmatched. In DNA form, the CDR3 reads TGTGCCAGCAGTCCCGGGACAGGGGACCCTAAGCAGTACTTC. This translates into CASSPGTGDPKQYF.

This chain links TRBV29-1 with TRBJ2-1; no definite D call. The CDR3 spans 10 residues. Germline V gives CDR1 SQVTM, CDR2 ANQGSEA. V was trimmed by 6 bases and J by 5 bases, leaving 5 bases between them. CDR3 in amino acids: CSVDDNEQFF. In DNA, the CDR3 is TGCAGCGTGGACGACAATGAGCAGTTCTTC.

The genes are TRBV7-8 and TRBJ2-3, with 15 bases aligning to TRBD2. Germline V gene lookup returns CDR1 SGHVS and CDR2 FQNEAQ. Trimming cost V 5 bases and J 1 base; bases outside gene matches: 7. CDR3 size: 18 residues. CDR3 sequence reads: CASSPGLAGGPRTDTQYF. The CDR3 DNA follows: TGTGCCAGCAGCCCCGGACTAGCGGGAGGGCCTCGCACAGATACGCAGTATTTT.

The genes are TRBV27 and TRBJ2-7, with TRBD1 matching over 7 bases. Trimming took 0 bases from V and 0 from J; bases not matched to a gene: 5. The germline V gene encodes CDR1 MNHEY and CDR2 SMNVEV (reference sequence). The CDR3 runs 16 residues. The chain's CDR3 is CASSLSIGDSSYEQYF. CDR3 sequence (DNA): TGTGCCAGCAGTTTATCGATAGGGGACAGCTCCTACGAGCAGTACTTC.

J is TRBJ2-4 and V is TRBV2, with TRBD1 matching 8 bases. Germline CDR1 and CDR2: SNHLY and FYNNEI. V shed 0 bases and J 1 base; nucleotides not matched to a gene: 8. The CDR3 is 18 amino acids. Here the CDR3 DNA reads TGTGCCAGCAGTGAAGCGCTCAGGGGGCTGGCGGCCAAAAACATTCAGTACTTC. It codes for CASSEALRGLAAKNIQYF.

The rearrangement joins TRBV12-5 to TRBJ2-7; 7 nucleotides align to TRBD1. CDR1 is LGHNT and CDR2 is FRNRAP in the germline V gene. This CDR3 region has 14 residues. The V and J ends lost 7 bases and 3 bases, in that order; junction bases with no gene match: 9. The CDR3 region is CASVTGTAVYEQYF. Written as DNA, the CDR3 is TGTGCTAGTGTGACGGGGACAGCGGTCTACGAGCAGTACTTC.

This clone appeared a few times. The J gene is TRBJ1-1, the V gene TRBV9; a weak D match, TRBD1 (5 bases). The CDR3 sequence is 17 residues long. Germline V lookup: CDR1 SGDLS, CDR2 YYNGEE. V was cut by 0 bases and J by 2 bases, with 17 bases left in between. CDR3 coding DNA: TGTGCCAGCAGCGTAGACGGGGGGAGGATTGTAAACACTGAAGCTTTCTTT. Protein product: CASSVDGGRIVNTEAFF.

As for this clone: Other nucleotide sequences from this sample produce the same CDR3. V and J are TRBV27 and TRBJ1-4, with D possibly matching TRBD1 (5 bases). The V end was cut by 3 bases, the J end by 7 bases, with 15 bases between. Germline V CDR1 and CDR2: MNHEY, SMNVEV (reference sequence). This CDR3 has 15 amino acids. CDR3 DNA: TGTGCCAGCAGTTTGGGGGGAAGAGGGAGTGAAAAACTGTTTTTT. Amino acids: CASSLGGRGSEKLFF.

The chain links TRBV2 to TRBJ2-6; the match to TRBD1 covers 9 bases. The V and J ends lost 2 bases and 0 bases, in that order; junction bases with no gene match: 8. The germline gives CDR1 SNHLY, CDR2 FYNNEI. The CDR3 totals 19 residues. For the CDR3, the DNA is TGTGCCAGCAGTGAATCCCGGACAGGGGAGAGCTCTGGGGCCAACGTCCTGACTTTC. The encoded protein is CASSESRTGESSGANVLTF. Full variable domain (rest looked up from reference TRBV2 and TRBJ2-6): EPEVTQTPSHQVTQMGQEVILRCVPISNHLYFYWYRQILGQKVEFLVSFYNNEISEKSEIFDDQFSVERPDGSNFTLKIRSTKLEDSAMYFCASSESRTGESSGANVLTFGAGSRLTVL.

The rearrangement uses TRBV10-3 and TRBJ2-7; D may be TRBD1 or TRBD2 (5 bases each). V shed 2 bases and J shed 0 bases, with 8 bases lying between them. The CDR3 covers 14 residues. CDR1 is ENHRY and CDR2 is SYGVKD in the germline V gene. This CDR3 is CAISELGGSYEQYF. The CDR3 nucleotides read TGTGCCATCAGTGAGCTTGGGGGCTCCTACGAGCAGTACTTC.

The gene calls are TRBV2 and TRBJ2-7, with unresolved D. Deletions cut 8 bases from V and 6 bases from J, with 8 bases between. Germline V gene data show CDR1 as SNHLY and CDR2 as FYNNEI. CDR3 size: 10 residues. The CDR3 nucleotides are TGTGCCAGCGGTCTCCCCGAGCAGTACTTC. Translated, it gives CASGLPEQYF.

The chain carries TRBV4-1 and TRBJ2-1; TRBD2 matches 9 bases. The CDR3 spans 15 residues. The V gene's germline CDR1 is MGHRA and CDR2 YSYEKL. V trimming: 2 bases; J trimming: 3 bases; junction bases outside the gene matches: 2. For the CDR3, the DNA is TGCGCCAGCAGCCAATCTAGCGGGGACTACAATGAGCAGTTCTTC. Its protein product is CASSQSSGDYNEQFF.

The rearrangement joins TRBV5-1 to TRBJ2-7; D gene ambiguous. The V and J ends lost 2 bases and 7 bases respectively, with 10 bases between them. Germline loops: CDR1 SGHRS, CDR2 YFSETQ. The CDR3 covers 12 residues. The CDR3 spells CASSLDSWEQYF. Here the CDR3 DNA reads TGCGCCAGCAGCTTAGACTCCTGGGAGCAGTACTTC.

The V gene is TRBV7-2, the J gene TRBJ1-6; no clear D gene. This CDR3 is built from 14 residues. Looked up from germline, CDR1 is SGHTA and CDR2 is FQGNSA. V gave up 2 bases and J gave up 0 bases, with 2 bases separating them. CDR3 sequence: CASSLLSYNSPLHF. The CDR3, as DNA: TGTGCCAGCAGCTTACTCTCCTATAATTCACCCCTCCACTTT.

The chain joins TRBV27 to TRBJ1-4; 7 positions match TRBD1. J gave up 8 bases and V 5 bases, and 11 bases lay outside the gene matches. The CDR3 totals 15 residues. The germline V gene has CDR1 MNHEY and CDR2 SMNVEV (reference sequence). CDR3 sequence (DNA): TGTGCCAGCAGTCCCCGGCCTCTCAGGGGGGAAAAACTGTTTTTT. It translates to CASSPRPLRGEKLFF.

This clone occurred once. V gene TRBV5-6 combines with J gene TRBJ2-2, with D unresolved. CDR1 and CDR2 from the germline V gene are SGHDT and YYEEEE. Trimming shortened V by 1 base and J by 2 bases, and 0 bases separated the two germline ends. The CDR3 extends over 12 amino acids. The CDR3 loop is CASSLNTGELFF. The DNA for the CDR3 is TGTGCCAGCAGCTTGAACACCGGGGAGCTGTTTTTT.

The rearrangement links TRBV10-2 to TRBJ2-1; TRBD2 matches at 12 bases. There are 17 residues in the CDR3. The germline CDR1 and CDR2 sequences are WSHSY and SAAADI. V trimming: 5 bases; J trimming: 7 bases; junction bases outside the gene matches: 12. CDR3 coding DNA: TGCGCCAGCAGTCATGGGACGACTAGCGGGAGAAGGAATGAGCAGTTCTTC. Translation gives CASSHGTTSGRRNEQFF.

CDR3 loop: CASSETGQVWDEQYF. The CDR3 bases are TGCGCCAGCAGTGAGACCGGCCAGGTGTGGGACGAGCAGTACTTC. The V gene is TRBV10-2, the J gene TRBJ2-7, with D unclear. CDR1 and CDR2 (germline): WSHSY, SAAADI. Trimming shortened V by 2 bases and J by 5 bases, and 16 bases separated the two germline ends. This CDR3 is built from 15 residues.

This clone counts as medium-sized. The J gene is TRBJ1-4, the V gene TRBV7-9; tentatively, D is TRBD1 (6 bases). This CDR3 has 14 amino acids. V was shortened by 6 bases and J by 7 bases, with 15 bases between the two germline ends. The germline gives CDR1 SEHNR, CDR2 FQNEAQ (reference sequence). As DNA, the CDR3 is TGTGCCAGCAGGCCTCCAGGGGCTAGTGAAAAACTGTTTTTT. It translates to CASRPPGASEKLFF.

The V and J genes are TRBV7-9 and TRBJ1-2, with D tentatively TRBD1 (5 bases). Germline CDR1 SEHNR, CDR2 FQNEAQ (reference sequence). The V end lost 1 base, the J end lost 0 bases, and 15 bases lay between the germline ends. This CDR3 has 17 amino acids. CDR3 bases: TGTGCCAGCAGCTTAGGAAGTGAGGGGCTATCTAACTATGGCTACACCTTC. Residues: CASSLGSEGLSNYGYTF.